The 28 T cell receptor beta chains in this list originate from one sample, sequenced in a study of regulatory T cells in long-lasting Graves disease. Library construction for TCR beta used iRepertoire HTBI primers and Arm-PCR of CDR3 regions. MiXCR was run by TCRdb on the multiplex PCR reads, yielding one entry per CDR3 protein. Among 500,000 or so distinct CDR3 sequences listed, about 15% were seen once. Specified time point: newly diagnosed GD, antithyroid drugs for less than 3 months. Making the TCR library involved RNA that had been extracted from PBMCs. These same data were also listed under a study on T cells in Graves' hyperthyroidism and ophthalmopathy.

The source material was peripheral blood mononuclear cells (PBMCs), sampled at new diagnosis, from a patient treated with antithyroid drugs. These receptors all stem from a woman aged 35-60 years with Graves disease.

A few counts support this clonotype. This chain connects TRBV6-2 or TRBV6-3 to TRBJ1-5; TRBD1 agrees at 9 bases. The junction had 4 bases not matched to a gene; V was cut back by 4 bases and J by 3 bases. Germline assignment: CDR1 MNHEY and CDR2 SVGEGT. The length of the CDR3 is 15 residues. The CDR3 DNA reads as TGTGCCAGCAGTTTGGGACAGGGTTACAATCAGCCCCAGCATTTT. It codes for CASSLGQGYNQPQHF.

A note on this clonotype: A clone one base away is much larger, so this may be a read error. The conserved phenylalanine or tryptophan normally closing the CDR3 is absent here, so this likely arose from a read error. V usage is TRBV28 and J usage is TRBJ1-2; TRBD1 matches 7 bases. V trimming: 6 bases; J trimming: 6 bases; junction bases outside the gene matches: 7. CDR3 size: 13 residues. The germline V gene encodes CDR1 MDHEN and CDR2 SYDVKM. In nucleotides, the CDR3 is TGTGCCAGCAGCCCTACAGGGGATAATGGCTACACCCTC. It encodes CASSPTGDNGYTL.

This clonotype has ten or more counts. The chain employs TRBV3-1 and TRBJ1-1, with 9 bases lining up with TRBD1. Trimming at V came to 7 bases and at J to 5 bases, leaving 8 bases not matched to a gene. The CDR3 runs to 14 residues. Germline CDR1 LGHDT, CDR2 YNNKEL (reference sequence). The CDR3 is CASNIQGARTEAFF. The CDR3 DNA reads as TGTGCCAGCAATATACAGGGGGCGAGGACTGAAGCTTTCTTT.

The chain joins TRBV3-1 to TRBJ2-3; 10 bases are a match to TRBD2. Germline assignment: CDR1 LGHDT and CDR2 YNNKEL (reference sequence). V was clipped by 1 base and J by 4 bases; unmatched bases: 5. The CDR3 runs to 16 residues. The CDR3 DNA reads as TGTGCCAGCAGCCAAGTATCTAGCGGGGGAGCAGATACGCAGTATTTT. The encoded protein is CASSQVSSGGADTQYF.

This clonotype was seen more than once but under ten times. The V call is TRBV20-1, the J call TRBJ2-7, with D maybe TRBD1 (5 bases). Germline CDR1 and CDR2: DFQATT and SNEGSKA (reference sequence). Trimming pared 3 bases from V and 4 bases from J, leaving 16 bases between. The CDR3 runs to 14 residues. The CDR3 nucleotides are TGCAGTGCTAGCATCCAGGGATCGAGATACGAGCAGTACTTC. Residues: CSASIQGSRYEQYF.

This rearrangement joins TRBV11-2 to TRBJ1-6; 7 nucleotides line up with TRBD1. The V and J ends lost 5 bases and 10 bases, in that order; junction bases with no gene match: 8. This CDR3 comprises 14 residues. The germline gives CDR1 SGHAT, CDR2 FQNNGV. CDR3 nucleotides: TGTGCCAGCAGCCCTGCGACAGGGCAATCACCCCTCCACTTT. Translating it yields CASSPATGQSPLHF. The complete variable domain, with remaining parts taken from reference TRBV11-2 and TRBJ1-6, reads EAGVAQSPRYKIIEKRQSVAFWCNPISGHATLYWYQQILGQGPKLLIQFQNNGVVDDSQLPKDRFSAERLKGVDSTLKIQPAKLEDSAVYLCASSPATGQSPLHFGNGTRLTVT.

The table lists this clonotype with many counts. The chain is built from TRBV12-3 or TRBV12-4 and TRBJ2-3; possibly TRBD2 for D (5 bases). V was shortened by 6 bases and J by 0 bases, with 10 bases between the two germline ends. This CDR3 is 14 amino acids long. CDR3 sequence reads: CASRRGTSTDTQYF. The CDR3 DNA follows: TGTGCCAGCAGACGGGGTACCAGCACAGATACGCAGTATTTT.

As for this clonotype: The germline gene is not matched at one end of the junction; a read error may be the cause. The chain's CDR3 is CASSFPRAGNTGKLFF. The CDR3 DNA is TGTGCCAGCAGCTTCCCCCGGGCAGGGAACACCGGGAAGCTGTTTTTT. The rearrangement uses TRBV3-1 and TRBJ2-2; the D call may be TRBD1 or TRBD2 (5 bases each). Germline CDR1 is LGHDT and CDR2 is YNNKEL (reference sequence). The CDR3 loop spans 16 amino acids.

The genes are TRBV20-1 and TRBJ2-5; TRBD2 aligns across 7 bases. Germline V gene data show CDR1 as DFQATT and CDR2 as SNEGSKA (reference sequence). The CDR3 is 14 residues long. Trimming took 4 bases from V and 0 from J; bases not matched to a gene: 5. CDR3 bases: TGCAGTGCTACGGGGGGAGTAAACCAAGAGACCCAGTACTTC. This sequence encodes CSATGGVNQETQYF.

The rearrangement joins TRBV24-1 to TRBJ2-5; 8 bases line up with TRBD2. The J segment lost 3 bases and the V segment lost 4 bases, leaving 12 bases of the junction unmatched. CDR3 size: 17 residues. CDR1 is KGHDR, CDR2 SFDVKD, per germline. CDR3 coding DNA: TGTGCCACCAGTGACCCGCTTAGCGGGGCTGGAAAAGAGACCCAGTACTTC. Translated, it gives CATSDPLSGAGKETQYF.

This clonotype has at least ten counts. J is TRBJ1-2 and V is TRBV2; D possibly corresponds to TRBD1 (6 bases). Trimming left V 9 bases short and J 9 bases short, with 14 bases between. The CDR3 spans 11 residues. Germline values: CDR1 SNHLY, CDR2 FYNNEI. CDR3 sequence: CASFYRVSYTF. The CDR3 DNA is TGTGCCAGTTTCTACAGGGTGAGCTACACCTTC.

This chain joins TRBV5-5 and TRBJ1-5, with unresolved D. The CDR3 is 15 residues long. Germline assignment: CDR1 SGHKS and CDR2 YYEKEE (reference sequence). V lost 1 base to trimming and J lost 5 bases, with 13 bases between them. Here the CDR3 reads CASSLQIGLDQPQHF. In DNA form, the CDR3 reads TGTGCCAGCAGCTTGCAAATTGGCCTGGATCAGCCCCAGCATTTT.

This clonotype was counted many times. One end of the junction varies from germline; a read error may be responsible. V and J are TRBV5-1 and TRBJ2-3; possibly TRBD2 for D (5 bases). The CDR3 consists of 12 residues. Germline V gives CDR1 SGHRS, CDR2 YFSETQ. The CDR3 DNA sequence: TGTGCCAGCAGCTCGGACTCGGATACGCAGTATTTT. This codes for CASSSDSDTQYF.

CDR3 DNA sequence: TGTGCCAGCAGCCAAGTCAACACAGGGGGATATGGCTACACCTTC. Protein product: CASSQVNTGGYGYTF. The chain joins TRBV14 to TRBJ1-2; 8 positions match TRBD1. The CDR3 covers 15 residues. CDR1 and CDR2 from the germline V gene are SGHDN and FVKESK. V lost 1 base to trimming and J lost 5 bases; unmatched junction nucleotides: 6.

At least ten counts were recorded for this clonotype. The rearrangement joins TRBV7-6 to TRBJ1-1; D gene ambiguous. V was pared by 5 bases and J by 3 bases, with 13 bases between. This CDR3 is built from 14 residues. Germline CDR1 is SGHVS and CDR2 is FNYEAQ. CDR3 in amino acids: CASSVRSGDTEAFF. CDR3 bases: TGTGCCAGCAGCGTACGGAGCGGGGACACTGAAGCTTTCTTT.

Only a few counts were recorded for this clonotype. The rearrangement links TRBV2 to TRBJ1-4, with 8 positions matching TRBD1. The CDR3 sequence is 15 residues long. CDR1 and CDR2 from the germline V gene are SNHLY and FYNNEI. V lost 7 bases to trimming and J lost 8 bases; unmatched junction nucleotides: 12. The DNA for the CDR3 is TGTGCCAGCACCCGGGGACAGGCCTTTGAAGAAAAACTGTTTTTT. Its protein product is CASTRGQAFEEKLFF. The whole variable domain, filled in from reference TRBV2 and TRBJ1-4, reads EPEVTQTPSHQVTQMGQEVILRCVPISNHLYFYWYRQILGQKVEFLVSFYNNEISEKSEIFDDQFSVERPDGSNFTLKIRSTKLEDSAMYFCASTRGQAFEEKLFFGSGTQLSVL.

In this sample, this clonotype turned up many times. This chain uses TRBV7-9 with TRBJ2-3; maybe TRBD2 (6 bases). CDR3 length equals 18 residues. V was shortened by 3 bases and J by 0 bases, with 19 bases between the two germline ends. Per the germline V gene, CDR1 is SEHNR and CDR2 is FQNEAQ (reference sequence). The CDR3 coding sequence is TGTGCCAGCAGCTTTCCCCTTTCGGGGGTCGCTAGCACAGATACGCAGTATTTT. This translates into CASSFPLSGVASTDTQYF.

This clonotype was detected a few times. The chain is built from TRBV2 and TRBJ2-2; 10 nucleotides agree with TRBD2. Germline V gene lookup returns CDR1 SNHLY and CDR2 FYNNEI. The CDR3 length is 18 residues. J gave up 7 bases and V 5 bases, and 16 bases lay outside the gene matches. The DNA of the CDR3 is TGTGCCAGCAGTCTCGTAGCGGGGGGTACCCGGACTGGCGGGGAGCTGTTTTTT. It translates to CASSLVAGGTRTGGELFF.

This clonotype turned up a few times. Mismatch with germline at one junction end may stem from a read error. The chain couples TRBV5-4 to TRBJ2-3; 8 bases are shared with TRBD2. The CDR3 length is 15 residues. The germline V gene has CDR1 SGHNT and CDR2 YYREEE (reference sequence). For the CDR3, the DNA is TGTGCCAACAGCTGGGCCAGCGGGGGTGATGATACGCAGTATTTT. The encoded protein is CANSWASGGDDTQYF.

This clonotype was counted at least ten times. The rearrangement joins TRBV29-1 to TRBJ1-1; D gene unclear. Between the trimmed V and J ends, which lost 0 bases and 0 bases, there was a span of 5 bases. CDR3 length: 13 amino acids. Germline loops: CDR1 SQVTM, CDR2 ANQGSEA. CDR3 nucleotides: TGCAGCGTTGAAGAACGGATGAACACTGAAGCTTTCTTT. It is translated as CSVEERMNTEAFF.

This clonotype has ten or more counts. The chain employs TRBV12-3 or TRBV12-4 and TRBJ2-5; D is possibly TRBD2 (5 bases). With 4 bases removed from V and 4 bases from J, the gap between germline ends came to 16 bases. This CDR3 has 15 residues. The CDR3 DNA is TGTGCCAGCAGTTCCCGCCCGGGGTTTGGAGAGACCCAGTACTTC. Its translation is CASSSRPGFGETQYF.

The V gene is TRBV6-2 or TRBV6-3, the J gene TRBJ1-5; D not certain. The length of the CDR3 is 12 residues. The germline gives CDR1 MNHEY, CDR2 SVGEGT. Trimming left V 5 bases short and J 7 bases short, with 9 bases between. The CDR3 nucleotides read TGTGCCAGCAGTGCTCTCGAGCAGCCCCAGCATTTT. Its protein is CASSALEQPQHF.

At least ten counts were recorded for this clonotype. CDR3 region: CASSRGQPNTEAFF. In DNA form, the CDR3 reads TGTGCCAGTAGTAGGGGCCAACCGAACACTGAAGCTTTCTTT. V is TRBV19 and J is TRBJ1-1; D is perhaps TRBD1 (5 bases). The V end was cut by 4 bases, the J end by 1 base, with 10 bases between. Germline assignment: CDR1 LNHDA and CDR2 SQIVND (reference sequence). CDR3 length: 14 residues. The whole variable domain, remainder taken from reference TRBV19 and TRBJ1-1, is DGGITQSPKYLFRKEGQNVTLSCEQNLNHDAMYWYRQDPGQGLRLIYYSQIVNDFQKGDIAEGYSVSREKKESFPLTVTSAQKNPTAFYLCASSRGQPNTEAFFGQGTRLTVV.

In the case of this clonotype: The final CDR3 position lacks the conserved phenylalanine or tryptophan, pointing to a likely read error. The chain links TRBV5-1 to TRBJ1-1; TRBD1 matches at 7 bases. The CDR3 spans 16 residues. In germline, CDR1 is SGHRS, CDR2 YFSETQ. The V gene end was trimmed by 0 bases and the J gene end by 0 bases; junction bases not matched to a gene: 5. As DNA, the CDR3 is TGCGCCAGCAGCTTGGACGGACAGGCCATGAACACTGAAGCTTTCCTT. Translated: CASSLDGQAMNTEAFL.

This clonotype was counted at least ten times. V is TRBV20-1 and J is TRBJ1-1; 11 bases align to TRBD1. The V segment lost 6 bases and the J segment 1 base; nucleotides outside the gene matches: 4. The CDR3 sequence is 14 residues long. Germline CDR1 and CDR2: DFQATT and SNEGSKA (reference sequence). The CDR3: CSATGQGANTEAFF. CDR3 coding DNA: TGCAGTGCCACCGGACAGGGGGCGAACACTGAAGCTTTCTTT.

Comment on this clonotype: One base away lies a much larger clone, so this may be a sequencing read error. The chain uses TRBV6-2 or TRBV6-3 and TRBJ2-7; the D is unclear. Germline CDR1 reads MNHEY; CDR2 reads SVGEGT. The CDR3 length is 12 residues. V was pared by 2 bases and J by 2 bases, with 4 bases between. The CDR3 sequence: CASSYDTYEQYF. The CDR3 DNA follows: TGTGCCAGCAGTTACGACACCTACGAGCAGTACTTC.

This clonotype was seen at least ten times. The chain combines TRBV2 with TRBJ1-6; D unresolved. From germline, CDR1 is SNHLY and CDR2 FYNNEI. The V end was cut by 4 bases, the J end by 3 bases, with 13 bases between. The CDR3 is made up of 16 amino acids. The CDR3 reads CASSVLSRGYNSPLHF. For the CDR3, the DNA is TGTGCCAGCAGTGTCCTCAGTCGGGGCTATAATTCACCCCTCCACTTT.

This clonotype was detected ten times or more. The V gene is TRBV13, the J gene TRBJ2-2; D is unresolved. Trimming stripped 5 bases from V and 6 bases from J, with 7 bases between. Germline loops: CDR1 PRHDT, CDR2 FYEKMQ (reference sequence). The CDR3 totals 12 residues. CDR3 DNA sequence: TGTGCCAGCAGCCACCTGTCCGGGGAGCTGTTTTTT. It encodes CASSHLSGELFF.